This passage covers 30 T cell receptor beta chains from one sample sequenced in a study of T cells in Graves' hyperthyroidism and ophthalmopathy. RNA transcripts were the template for amplifying TCR beta CDR3 regions. The TCR CDR3 was amplified in a first-round RT-PCR using the HTBI primer set. TCRdb ran MiXCR on the multiplex PCR reads and lists one entry per CDR3 protein. In the table there are hundreds of thousands of distinct CDR3 sequences, about 14% of which are singletons. Sequenced: blood. The receptors stem from a woman in her forties or fifties with Graves' ophthalmopathy.

This clonotype was seen ten or more times. The chain links TRBV9 to TRBJ2-1; 7 bases line up with TRBD1. Germline CDR1 and CDR2: SGDLS and YYNGEE. This CDR3 comprises 15 residues. Trimming took 4 bases from V and 10 from J; bases not matched to a gene: 14. This CDR3 reads CASSPPPGQVGEQFF. For the CDR3, the DNA is TGTGCCAGCAGCCCTCCCCCAGGACAGGTGGGGGAGCAGTTCTTC. The full variable domain, completed using reference TRBV9 and TRBJ2-1, is DSGVTQTPKHLITATGQRVTLRCSPRSGDLSVYWYQQSLDQGLQFLIQYYNGEERAKGNILERFSAQQFPDLHSELNLSSLELGDSALYFCASSPPPGQVGEQFFGPGTRLTVL.

The sample holds many counts of this clonotype. The chain uses TRBV11-3 and TRBJ2-7; TRBD2 aligns across 7 bases. V lost 1 base and J lost 3; bases outside the gene matches: 3. Germline CDR1 and CDR2: SGHNT and YENEEA. CDR3 length: 14 amino acids. The CDR3 DNA is TGTGCCAGCAGCTTAGGCGGGAGAGACTACGAGCAGTACTTC. Its translation: CASSLGGRDYEQYF.

This clonotype was picked up many times. The chain is built from TRBV6-1 and TRBJ2-1; TRBD2 matches at 10 bases. The CDR3 spans 16 residues. Looked up from germline, CDR1 is MNHNS and CDR2 is SASEGT. Unmatched junction bases numbered 4, after V lost 5 bases and J lost 0 bases. The CDR3 coding sequence is TGTGCCAGCAGTAGCGGGAGGGCCGTCTCCTACAATGAGCAGTTCTTC. It is translated as CASSSGRAVSYNEQFF.

This clonotype was seen at least ten times. The chain links TRBV20-1 to TRBJ1-6, with D tentatively TRBD1 (6 bases). The germline V gene has CDR1 DFQATT and CDR2 SNEGSKA (reference sequence). Trimming took off 4 bases at V and 5 bases at J, with 15 bases between the two ends. The CDR3 totals 15 residues. The CDR3 region has the DNA TGCAGTGCTACTCTAGGGGGACAAAATAATTCACCCCTCCACTTT. The encoded protein is CSATLGGQNNSPLHF.

This chain links TRBV24-1 with TRBJ2-1, with 8 bases that match TRBD2. The CDR3 is 13 residues long. V gave up 7 bases and J gave up 6 bases; unmatched junction bases: 4. Per germline, CDR1 KGHDR and CDR2 SFDVKD. The DNA for the CDR3 is TGTGCCACCAGCCGGGAGGGCCTCAATGAGCAGTTCTTC. Protein sequence: CATSREGLNEQFF.

This clonotype has at least ten counts. The chain is built from TRBV7-2 and TRBJ2-1; 15 nucleotides line up with TRBD2. The V and J ends lost 7 bases and 12 bases, in that order; junction bases with no gene match: 10. The CDR3 runs to 15 residues. CDR1 and CDR2 (germline): SGHTA, FQGNSA. DNA for the CDR3: TGTGCCAGCACGCCATGGACTAGCGGGAGGGAGGGGCAGTTCTTC. This sequence encodes CASTPWTSGREGQFF.

This clonotype was detected many times. The chain combines TRBV20-1 with TRBJ2-1; 12 bases are shared with TRBD2. The CDR3 runs 15 residues. Germline V gene lookup returns CDR1 DFQATT and CDR2 SNEGSKA (reference sequence). With V trimmed by 5 bases and J by 4 bases, 6 bases remained unmatched. The CDR3 DNA reads as TGCAGTGCTCAAGGACTAGCGGGACGGTACAATGAGCAGTTCTTC. The encoded protein is CSAQGLAGRYNEQFF.

In this sample, this clonotype turned up a few times. The chain joins TRBV19 to TRBJ2-7, with TRBD1 identical over 8 bases. V was pared by 2 bases and J by 4 bases, with 7 bases of the junction left unmatched. CDR1 and CDR2 from the germline V gene are LNHDA and SQIVND (reference sequence). This CDR3 comprises 15 residues. The CDR3 region is CASSIRTGGIYEQYF. As DNA, the CDR3 is TGTGCCAGTAGTATACGAACAGGGGGAATATACGAGCAGTACTTC.

This clonotype was observed many times. This chain connects TRBV7-9 to TRBJ2-7, with 10 nucleotides matching TRBD2. J gave up 2 bases and V 5 bases, and 9 bases lay outside the gene matches. Germline V lookup: CDR1 SEHNR, CDR2 FQNEAQ (reference sequence). CDR3 length: 16 residues. This CDR3 is CASSPFGLAATYEQYF. Here the CDR3 DNA reads TGTGCCAGCAGCCCCTTCGGACTAGCGGCGACCTACGAGCAGTACTTC.

The chain uses TRBV19 and TRBJ1-6; D unresolved. The CDR3 is made up of 14 amino acids. V was trimmed by 5 bases and J by 5 bases, leaving 10 bases between them. Per the germline V gene, CDR1 is LNHDA and CDR2 is SQIVND (reference sequence). CDR3 loop: CASSHREDNSPLHF. The CDR3 bases are TGTGCCAGTAGTCACCGGGAGGATAATTCACCCCTCCACTTT.

This clonotype has at least ten counts. The J gene is TRBJ2-1, the V gene TRBV2; no clear D. Germline CDR1 SNHLY, CDR2 FYNNEI. V lost 3 bases, J lost 5 bases, and 11 bases lay in between. This CDR3 has 14 amino acids. CDR3 protein: CASSDGSGNNEQFF. CDR3 coding DNA: TGTGCCAGCAGTGACGGTTCTGGGAACAATGAGCAGTTCTTC.

The sample holds one count of this clonotype. This chain joins TRBV11-3 and TRBJ2-7, with 12 nucleotides matching TRBD2. J was trimmed by 4 bases and V by 7 bases; bases with no gene match: 5. This CDR3 region has 14 residues. Germline values: CDR1 SGHNT, CDR2 YENEEA. For the CDR3, the DNA is TGTGCCAGCAAAGGACTAGCGGGAACATACGAGCAGTACTTC. It codes for CASKGLAGTYEQYF.

The chain employs TRBV28 and TRBJ2-1; D gene unclear. This CDR3 has 12 amino acids. Per the germline V gene, CDR1 is MDHEN and CDR2 is SYDVKM. The V gene lost 9 bases and the J gene lost 8 bases, with 14 bases spanning the gap. The CDR3 sequence: CASVTGVDEQFF. Written as DNA, the CDR3 is TGTGCCAGTGTAACTGGAGTAGATGAGCAGTTCTTC.

The genes are TRBV9 and TRBJ2-1; TRBD1 agrees at 8 bases. The CDR3 runs to 14 residues. Germline loops: CDR1 SGDLS, CDR2 YYNGEE. After removal of 4 bases from V and 8 bases from J, the junction contained 8 bases not matched to a gene. As DNA, the CDR3 is TGTGCCAGCAGCCCTCCGGACAGGGAGGATGAGCAGTTCTTC. Protein: CASSPPDREDEQFF.

This clonotype was seen a handful of times. This chain connects TRBV20-1 to TRBJ1-5, with TRBD1 as a possible D gene (6 bases). The V gene's germline CDR1 is DFQATT and CDR2 SNEGSKA (reference sequence). V dropped 7 bases and J dropped 2 bases, with 24 bases sitting between them. The length of the CDR3 is 17 residues. CDR3 coding DNA: TGCAGTGTTCGGGGGCAGGGAACCCCATGGGGCAATCAGCCCCAGCATTTT. Translating gives CSVRGQGTPWGNQPQHF.

This clonotype was counted ten times or more. The gene calls are TRBV2 and TRBJ2-1; 13 bases line up with TRBD2. The V and J ends lost 6 bases and 4 bases, in that order; junction bases with no gene match: 6. Germline loops: CDR1 SNHLY, CDR2 FYNNEI. The CDR3 length is 16 residues. DNA for the CDR3: TGTGCCAGCAGAGGGACTAGCGGGATCTCTTACAATGAGCAGTTCTTC. It translates to CASRGTSGISYNEQFF.

The genes are TRBV20-1 and TRBJ2-7, with a possible D match to TRBD1 (5 bases). Germline CDR1 DFQATT, CDR2 SNEGSKA (reference sequence). Trimming cost V 6 bases and J 2 bases, with 11 bases left between them. This CDR3 has 12 residues. The CDR3 is CSAADRTYEQYF. CDR3 coding DNA: TGCAGTGCCGCCGACAGAACCTACGAGCAGTACTTC.

This clonotype came up many times. V and J are TRBV11-1 and TRBJ1-1; the D is unclear. CDR1 is SGHAT, CDR2 FQDESV, per germline (reference sequence). The CDR3 has 13 residues. V was cut by 2 bases and J by 4 bases, with 8 bases left in between. CDR3 bases: TGTGCCAGCAGCTTAAAGGTTGGCACTGAAGCTTTCTTT. This encodes CASSLKVGTEAFF.

This clonotype showed up many times. The rearrangement uses TRBV7-2 and TRBJ1-5; 11 bases match TRBD1. Unmatched junction bases numbered 10, after V lost 1 base and J lost 11 bases. CDR3 length equals 16 residues. Germline loops: CDR1 SGHTA, CDR2 FQGNSA. CDR3 DNA sequence: TGTGCCAGCAGCTTAGTCTGGGGACAGGGGGGTTCTGCCCAGCATTTT. Protein product: CASSLVWGQGGSAQHF.

Only a few counts were recorded for this clonotype. The chain uses TRBV19 and TRBJ2-1; 13 positions agree with TRBD2. The CDR3 runs to 15 residues. J lost 8 bases, V lost 7 bases, and 8 bases had no gene match. From germline, CDR1 is LNHDA and CDR2 SQIVND (reference sequence). The CDR3 nucleotides read TGTGCCAGTACCGGGACTAGCGGGGCCAGGGATGAGCAGTTCTTC. Translating gives CASTGTSGARDEQFF. The variable domain in full, completed from reference TRBV19 and TRBJ2-1, reads DGGITQSPKYLFRKEGQNVTLSCEQNLNHDAMYWYRQDPGQGLRLIYYSQIVNDFQKGDIAEGYSVSREKKESFPLTVTSAQKNPTAFYLCASTGTSGARDEQFFGPGTRLTVL.

The chain employs TRBV19 and TRBJ2-5, with TRBD1 matching 8 bases. CDR3 length: 14 amino acids. Germline V gives CDR1 LNHDA, CDR2 SQIVND (reference sequence). With 6 bases clipped from V and 2 bases from J, the junction kept 5 bases outside the gene matches. The CDR3: CASSVRDRQETQYF. The CDR3, as DNA: TGTGCCAGTAGCGTCCGGGACAGGCAAGAGACCCAGTACTTC.

This clonotype was picked up many times. The rearrangement joins TRBV5-1 to TRBJ1-1; the D gene is possibly TRBD1 (6 bases). The germline V and J ends were trimmed by 0 bases and 5 bases, with 14 bases remaining between them. The CDR3 is 15 residues long. Germline V gene sequence: CDR1 SGHRS, CDR2 YFSETQ. CDR3 region: CASSLVGRGGTEAFF. CDR3 nucleotides: TGCGCCAGCAGCTTGGTAGGCAGGGGAGGGACTGAAGCTTTCTTT.

J is TRBJ2-5 and V is TRBV4-3; weak D call: TRBD2 (5 bases). V was shortened by 0 bases and J by 2 bases, with 10 bases between the two germline ends. CDR1 and CDR2 from the germline V gene are LGHNA and YSLEER. The CDR3 runs to 15 residues. CDR3 DNA: TGCGCCAGCAGCCAAGAAGGAGGTATACAAGAGACCCAGTACTTC. Protein product: CASSQEGGIQETQYF.

This clonotype was counted ten times or more. CDR3 sequence (DNA): TGCAGTGCTGGCGGACTAGCGGGAGTGGTAGCAAAGACCCAGTACTTC. Its translation is CSAGGLAGVVAKTQYF. J is TRBJ2-5 and V is TRBV20-1; 13 bases align to TRBD2. CDR1 DFQATT and CDR2 SNEGSKA come from the germline V gene (reference sequence). CDR3 size: 16 residues. V gave up 5 bases and J gave up 6 bases; unmatched junction bases: 12.

The gene calls are TRBV9 and TRBJ2-5, with a weak D call TRBD1 (6 bases). CDR3 length equals 14 residues. V lost 8 bases, J lost 0 bases, and 14 bases lay in between. Germline lookup yields CDR1 SGDLS and CDR2 YYNGEE. The CDR3: CASTLGQYQETQYF. CDR3 nucleotides: TGTGCCAGTACTTTAGGACAGTACCAAGAGACCCAGTACTTC.

This clonotype occurred many times. V is TRBV4-3 and J is TRBJ2-7; 7 bases are shared with TRBD2. Trimming at V came to 0 bases and at J to 2 bases, leaving 16 bases not matched to a gene. This CDR3 region has 19 residues. Germline loops: CDR1 LGHNA, CDR2 YSLEER. CDR3 protein: CASSQDVPRAGDLPYEQYF. As DNA, the CDR3 is TGCGCCAGCAGCCAAGATGTCCCGAGGGCGGGGGATCTACCCTACGAGCAGTACTTC.

This rearrangement joins TRBV27 to TRBJ2-7, with 10 bases that match TRBD1. CDR3 size: 14 residues. Germline CDR1 MNHEY, CDR2 SMNVEV (reference sequence). The V segment lost 5 bases and the J segment 5 bases; nucleotides outside the gene matches: 6. The CDR3 loop is CASSKGQGPHEQYF. For the CDR3, the DNA is TGTGCCAGCAGTAAGGGACAGGGGCCCCACGAGCAGTACTTC.

This chain connects TRBV6-2 or TRBV6-3 to TRBJ2-7; D gene ambiguous. Trimming pared 2 bases from V and 0 bases from J, leaving 8 bases between. Germline CDR1 and CDR2: MNHEY and SVGEGT. The length of the CDR3 is 14 residues. This chain's CDR3 is CASSYNGFSYEQYF. The DNA for the CDR3 is TGTGCCAGCAGTTACAACGGTTTCTCCTACGAGCAGTACTTC.

This clonotype was counted many times. V usage is TRBV12-3 or TRBV12-4 and J usage is TRBJ2-7, with D perhaps TRBD1 (5 bases). Trimming removed 3 bases from V and 3 bases from J, with 12 bases in between. There are 14 residues in the CDR3. The CDR3 nucleotides are TGTGCCAGCAGTTTCGGGCAGGGTTACTACGAGCAGTACTTC. It codes for CASSFGQGYYEQYF.

This clonotype was picked up many times. The gene calls are TRBV7-3 and TRBJ2-1; 9 nucleotides match TRBD2. Looked up from germline, CDR1 is SGHTA and CDR2 is FQGTGA. This CDR3 is built from 15 residues. V was clipped by 1 base and J by 8 bases; unmatched bases: 6. The CDR3 loop reads CASSLSGRAVDEQFF. The CDR3 nucleotides are TGTGCCAGCAGCTTAAGCGGGAGGGCCGTAGATGAGCAGTTCTTC.